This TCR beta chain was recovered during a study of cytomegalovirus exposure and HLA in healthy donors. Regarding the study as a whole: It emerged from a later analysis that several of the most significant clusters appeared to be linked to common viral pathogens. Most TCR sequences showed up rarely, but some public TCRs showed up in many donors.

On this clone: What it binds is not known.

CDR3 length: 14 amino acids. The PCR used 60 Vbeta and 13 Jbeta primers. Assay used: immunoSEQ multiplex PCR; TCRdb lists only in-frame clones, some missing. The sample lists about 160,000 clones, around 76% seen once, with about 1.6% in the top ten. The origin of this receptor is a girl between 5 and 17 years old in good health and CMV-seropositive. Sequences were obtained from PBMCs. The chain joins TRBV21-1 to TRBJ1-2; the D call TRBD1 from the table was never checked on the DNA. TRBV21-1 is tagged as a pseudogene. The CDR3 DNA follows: TGTGCCAGCAGCGGACCCCAGGGTATCTATGGCTACACCTTC. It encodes CASSGPQGIYGYTF.